Below are 22 T cell receptor beta chains sequenced from a single sample in a study of cytomegalovirus exposure and HLA in healthy donors. The PCR made use of 60 Vbeta and 13 Jbeta primers. TCRdb's table, derived via immunoSEQ multiplex PCR, lists solely in-frame clones and lacks some. The top ten clones hold over 2% of a sample with some 160,000 clones, around 72% of them seen once. Sequencing was performed on PBMCs. The receptor source for this set is a man aged 35-49 years in good health and CMV-seronegative.

The chain is built from TRBV28 and TRBJ2-7, with TRBD1 matching 8 bases. Trimming removed 7 bases from V and 3 bases from J; junction bases left unmatched: 11. CDR1 and CDR2 (germline): MDHEN, SYDVKM. The CDR3 contains 15 residues. CDR3 sequence (DNA): TGTGCCAGCAACCACCTCGGGACAGGACTCTACGAGCAGTACTTC. Protein: CASNHLGTGLYEQYF.

The chain combines TRBV5-1 with TRBJ2-5; 7 nucleotides match TRBD1. This CDR3 spans 15 amino acids. The J segment lost 5 bases and the V segment lost 3 bases, leaving 10 bases of the junction unmatched. Germline CDR1 reads SGHRS; CDR2 reads YFSETQ. CDR3 bases: TGCGCCAGCAGCTCACAAAGACAGGGCGCGGAGACCCAGTACTTC. This encodes CASSSQRQGAETQYF.

The chain combines TRBV7-2 with TRBJ2-4; 10 bases line up with TRBD2. The V gene end was trimmed by 4 bases and the J gene end by 5 bases; junction bases not matched to a gene: 8. CDR3 length equals 16 residues. Germline V gene sequence: CDR1 SGHTA, CDR2 FQGNSA. DNA of the CDR3: TGTGCCAGCAGCTCGGGACTAGCGAGGGGGCAAAACATTCAGTACTTC. Its protein is CASSSGLARGQNIQYF.

The V call is TRBV19, the J call TRBJ1-4; D possibly corresponds to TRBD1 (5 bases). CDR3 length: 15 residues. The V end lost 3 bases, the J end lost 0 bases, and 8 bases lay between the germline ends. CDR1 is LNHDA, CDR2 SQIVND, per germline (reference sequence). The CDR3 nucleotides are TGTGCCAGTAGTATCGGGGGTTCAACTAATGAAAAACTGTTTTTT. It is translated as CASSIGGSTNEKLFF.

This clone was recorded once. The chain recombines TRBV18 with TRBJ2-1; TRBD2 might be the D (6 bases). There are 14 residues in the CDR3. Germline V lookup: CDR1 KGHSH, CDR2 LQKENI. Trimming removed 3 bases from V and 8 bases from J, with 14 bases in between. In DNA, the CDR3 is TGTGCCAGCTCACCCCCGTCCCGGAGGGATGAGCAGTTCTTC. This encodes CASSPPSRRDEQFF. Variable domain in full (rest from reference TRBV18 and TRBJ2-1): NAGVMQNPRHLVRRRGQEARLRCSPMKGHSHVYWYRQLPEEGLKFMVYLQKENIIDESGMPKERFSAEFPKEGPSILRIQQVVRGDSAAYFCASSPPSRRDEQFFGPGTRLTVL.

This sequence joins TRBV19 and TRBJ1-5; possibly TRBD1 for D (5 bases). Trimming took off 10 bases at V and 2 bases at J, with 15 bases between the two ends. Germline CDR1 reads LNHDA; CDR2 reads SQIVND (reference sequence). This CDR3 region has 14 residues. DNA for the CDR3: TGTGCCACCGCCGGCGACAGAGGCAATCAGCCCCAGCATTTT. This codes for CATAGDRGNQPQHF. Together with reference TRBV19 and TRBJ1-5, the CDR3 gives the full variable domain: DGGITQSPKYLFRKEGQNVTLSCEQNLNHDAMYWYRQDPGQGLRLIYYSQIVNDFQKGDIAEGYSVSREKKESFPLTVTSAQKNPTAFYLCATAGDRGNQPQHFGDGTRLSIL.

This rearrangement joins TRBV27 to TRBJ1-2, with 8 bases that match TRBD1. Germline lookup yields CDR1 MNHEY and CDR2 SMNVEV (reference sequence). The length of the CDR3 is 13 residues. The trim removed 3 bases at V and 8 bases at J, leaving 5 bases unmatched. The DNA for the CDR3 is TGTGCCAGCAGTTTCACAGGGGGAGGCGGCTACACCTTC. Its translation is CASSFTGGGGYTF.

This chain joins TRBV5-1 and TRBJ2-1; 10 bases line up with TRBD2. V shed 2 bases, J shed 8 bases, and the junction held 7 bases outside the gene matches. CDR1 and CDR2 from the germline V gene are SGHRS and YFSETQ. There are 15 residues in the CDR3. CDR3 sequence: CASSLERGGRDEQFF. CDR3 DNA: TGCGCCAGCAGCTTAGAGCGGGGGGGCCGCGATGAGCAGTTCTTC.

The chain employs TRBV2 and TRBJ2-1; 13 bases agree with TRBD2. This CDR3 contains 16 residues. Germline assignment: CDR1 SNHLY and CDR2 FYNNEI. The V and J ends lost 2 bases and 7 bases, in that order; junction bases with no gene match: 5. The CDR3 here is CASSEWTSGSFNEQFF. The CDR3, as DNA: TGTGCCAGCAGTGAATGGACTAGCGGGAGTTTTAATGAGCAGTTCTTC.

This chain joins TRBV7-6 and TRBJ2-5; 16 bases are shared with TRBD2. Germline assignment: CDR1 SGHVS and CDR2 FNYEAQ. J gave up 5 bases and V 0 bases, and 6 bases lay outside the gene matches. The CDR3 is made up of 18 amino acids. Here the CDR3 reads CASSLAVGLAGGRETQYF. CDR3 nucleotides: TGTGCCAGCAGCTTAGCAGTGGGACTAGCGGGAGGGCGGGAGACCCAGTACTTC. The full variable domain, rest sourced from reference TRBV7-6 and TRBJ2-5, is GAGVSQSPRYKVTKRGQDVALRCDPISGHVSLYWYRQALGQGPEFLTYFNYEAQQDKSGLPNDRFSAERPEGSISTLTIQRTEQRDSAMYRCASSLAVGLAGGRETQYFGPGTRLLVL.

The V call is TRBV5-6, the J call TRBJ1-5; 7 bases line up with TRBD1. The junction had 12 bases not matched to a gene; V was cut back by 4 bases and J by 8 bases. Per germline, CDR1 SGHDT and CDR2 YYEEEE. This CDR3 spans 15 amino acids. CDR3 protein: CASSQTGWNREPQHF. The DNA of the CDR3 is TGTGCCAGCAGCCAGACAGGGTGGAATAGGGAGCCCCAGCATTTT.

The chain employs TRBV5-6 and TRBJ2-2, with TRBD1 identical over 8 bases. The J segment lost 4 bases and the V segment lost 4 bases, leaving 9 bases of the junction unmatched. The CDR3 totals 16 residues. Per the germline V gene, CDR1 is SGHDT and CDR2 is YYEEEE. CDR3 sequence: CASSTGQGEVTGELFF. In DNA, the CDR3 is TGTGCCAGCAGCACCGGACAGGGTGAGGTCACCGGGGAGCTGTTTTTT.

The chain carries TRBV2 and TRBJ2-3; the D gene is possibly TRBD2 (7 bases). Germline CDR1 and CDR2: SNHLY and FYNNEI. This CDR3 is built from 14 residues. Trimming removed 4 bases at V and 4 bases at J, with 12 bases between. DNA for the CDR3: TGTGCCAGCAGTGTGGGGGGGCCAGCAGATACGCAGTATTTT. This gives the protein CASSVGGPADTQYF.

V gene TRBV27 combines with J gene TRBJ2-1; TRBD1 is a possible D gene (6 bases). CDR1 and CDR2 from the germline V gene are MNHEY and SMNVEV (reference sequence). The CDR3 totals 13 residues. V lost 8 bases to trimming and J lost 2 bases, with 10 bases between them. The CDR3 DNA reads TGTGCCAGCCGGGACACTCCCTACAATGAGCAGTTCTTC. Translating gives CASRDTPYNEQFF.

This clone was counted only a few times. The chain carries TRBV25-1 and TRBJ1-5; 8 positions agree with TRBD1. Germline V gene lookup returns CDR1 MGHDK and CDR2 SYGVNS. The trim removed 6 bases at V and 6 bases at J, leaving 7 bases unmatched. The CDR3 runs 14 residues. CDR3 nucleotide sequence: TGTGCCAGCAGCCTAACAGGGGGAGGTCAGCCCCAGCATTTT. Translating gives CASSLTGGGQPQHF.

The CDR3 DNA is TGTGCCAGCAGTTACACGGGTGTGAGGACTGAAGCTTTCTTT. Its translation is CASSYTGVRTEAFF. The chain links TRBV6-5 to TRBJ1-1; D unclear. V was shortened by 2 bases and J by 5 bases, with 12 bases between the two germline ends. The CDR3 is 14 residues long. Germline V gene lookup returns CDR1 MNHEY and CDR2 SVGAGI.

The J gene is TRBJ2-7, the V gene TRBV5-1; 7 bases match TRBD1. The germline V gene has CDR1 SGHRS and CDR2 YFSETQ. This CDR3 is 17 amino acids long. V gave up 0 bases and J gave up 2 bases; unmatched junction bases: 11. The CDR3: CASSLDLGQPFAYEQYF. The DNA for the CDR3 is TGCGCCAGCAGCTTGGACCTGGGACAGCCATTCGCCTACGAGCAGTACTTC.

The chain has TRBV6-6 and TRBJ2-3; TRBD1 matches 11 bases. Losses at the gene ends were 4 bases for V and 2 bases for J; bases not matched to a gene: 5. Per the germline V gene, CDR1 is MNHNY and CDR2 is SVGAGI (reference sequence). This CDR3 contains 16 residues. CDR3 residues: CASSFGTGGDTDTQYF. Written as DNA, the CDR3 is TGTGCCAGCAGTTTCGGGACAGGGGGTGACACAGATACGCAGTATTTT.

The V gene is TRBV5-1, the J gene TRBJ2-5; possibly TRBD1 or TRBD2 for D (5 bases each). The length of the CDR3 is 15 residues. Trimming stripped 7 bases from V and 1 base from J, with 17 bases between. The germline V gene encodes CDR1 SGHRS and CDR2 YFSETQ. CDR3: CASRLGEFGQETQYF. The DNA of the CDR3 is TGCGCCAGCCGCCTGGGGGAGTTTGGCCAAGAGACCCAGTACTTC.

This chain joins TRBV5-4 and TRBJ2-3; the D gene is possibly TRBD2 (5 bases). This CDR3 has 15 amino acids. CDR1 SGHNT and CDR2 YYREEE come from the germline V gene (reference sequence). Deletions cut 5 bases from V and 6 bases from J, with 19 bases between. Here the CDR3 reads CASSTTREEVDTQYF. The CDR3 region has the DNA TGTGCCAGCAGTACGACACGGGAAGAAGTGGATACGCAGTATTTT.

CDR3 in amino acids: CASSVVLASTDTQYF. In DNA form, the CDR3 reads TGTGCCAGCAGCGTAGTTTTGGCTAGCACAGATACGCAGTATTTT. The chain combines TRBV9 with TRBJ2-3, with D unresolved. The CDR3 has 15 amino acids. Per the germline V gene, CDR1 is SGDLS and CDR2 is YYNGEE. The V gene lost 0 bases and the J gene lost 0 bases, with 8 bases spanning the gap.

This sequence joins TRBV7-9 and TRBJ2-2; D may be TRBD1 (6 bases). The CDR3 totals 16 residues. V dropped 4 bases and J dropped 6 bases, with 18 bases sitting between them. CDR1 is SEHNR, CDR2 FQNEAQ, per germline (reference sequence). CDR3 loop: CASSSPHRENAGELFF. The CDR3 DNA reads TGTGCCAGCAGCTCCCCCCACAGGGAGAATGCCGGGGAGCTGTTTTTT.